A selection of T cell receptor beta chains follows, all from one sample in a study of beta chain features in type 1 diabetes. Here immunoSEQ multiplex PCR was the method, and the copy in TCRdb shows in-frame clones only, minus some. The sample yields about 370,000 clones, about 15% seen once. Input material: naive CD4+ T cells from blood. The receptors stem from a woman between 18 and 30 years old in good health. The CDR3 runs from the conserved cysteine through the conserved F or W. D genes are given only for firm matches. Clone size, where shown, is once, few, many, or a class for clones that have expanded.

J gene,V gene,clone size,D gene,CDR3 DNA,CDR3 protein
TRBJ2-7,TRBV7-9,.,.,TGTGCCAGCAGTGTTACCCGGCCCGACACCTACGAGCAGTACTTC,CASSVTRPDTYEQYF
TRBJ2-3,TRBV27,.,TRBD1,TGTGCCAGCAGCGGACAGGGGAACACAGATACGCAGTATTTT,CASSGQGNTDTQYF
TRBJ1-5,TRBV19,.,TRBD1,TGTGCCAGTATGCGAAAGACAGGGGTCAATCAGCCCCAGCATTTT,CASMRKTGVNQPQHF
TRBJ2-2,TRBV9,.,.,TGTGCCAGCAGTGCGGTGTTCACCGGGGAGCTGTTTTTT,CASSAVFTGELFF
TRBJ2-7,TRBV7-2,.,TRBD1,TGTGCCAGCAGCGTGACAGGGGCCGAGCAGTACTTC,CASSVTGAEQYF
TRBJ2-1,TRBV28,few,.,TGTGCCAGCTTAGGAGGGGCCACCTACAATGAGCAGTTCTTC,CASLGGATYNEQFF
TRBJ2-1,TRBV7-3,few,TRBD1,TGTGCCAGCAGCTCGGACAGGTCCGCACGGAAGCAGTTCTTC,CASSSDRSARKQFF
TRBJ2-5,TRBV2,few,.,TGTGCCAGCAGTGTCTCAGGGCCACAAGAGACCCAGTACTTC,CASSVSGPQETQYF
TRBJ2-4,TRBV27,.,TRBD2,TGTGCCAGCAGTTCGACTAGCGGAAAAAACATTCAGTACTTC,CASSSTSGKNIQYF
TRBJ2-7,TRBV7-2,.,TRBD2,TGTGCCAGCAGCACCTTTTTTCTAGCGGGAACCTCCTACGAGCAGTACTTC,CASSTFFLAGTSYEQYF
TRBJ2-7,TRBV5-4,.,TRBD2,TGTGCCAGCAGACGGACTAGCGGGTCCTACGAGCAGTACTTC,CASRRTSGSYEQYF
TRBJ1-1,TRBV5-1,.,TRBD1,TGCGCCAGCAGCGTCCCACAGGGGGCAGCCACTGAAGCTTTCTTT,CASSVPQGAATEAFF
TRBJ2-3,TRBV2,few,TRBD1,TGTGCCAGCAGAGACAGGGCAGATACGCAGTATTTT,CASRDRADTQYF
TRBJ1-2,TRBV7-9,few,TRBD1,TGTGCCAGCAGCTTAGCCATTTCTGGGACAGGGTATGGCTACACCTTC,CASSLAISGTGYGYTF
TRBJ2-1,TRBV5-4,few,TRBD2,TGTGCCAGCAGCGCACCCCTGGCGGGAGGCTCCCTAGAGCAGTTCTTC,CASSAPLAGGSLEQFF
TRBJ2-5,TRBV7-3,few,TRBD2,TGTGCCAGCAGCTTAACGGGGACTAGCGCGGAGACCCAGTACTTC,CASSLTGTSAETQYF
TRBJ2-7,TRBV29-1,few,TRBD2,TGCAGCTTCATGACTAGCGGGAGAAACTACGAGCAGTACTTC,CSFMTSGRNYEQYF
TRBJ1-2,TRBV4-1,.,.,TGCGCCAGCAGCCGTTATCGGGGGACCTATGGCTACACCTTC,CASSRYRGTYGYTF